The 3 T cell receptor beta chains reported below all come from one sample, sequenced in a study of T cells in Graves' hyperthyroidism and ophthalmopathy. There were TCR beta CDR3 regions amplified from RNA transcripts. RT-PCR in the first round (using the HTBI primer set) targeted the TCR CDR3. TCRdb redid the calling of the multiplex PCR reads with MiXCR, one entry per CDR3 protein. The sample lists 300,000 to 450,000 distinct CDR3 sequences; over 11% were seen once. The sequenced sample was blood. The receptors come from a woman aged 60-75 years with Graves' hyperthyroidism.

In its sample, this clonotype was seen many times. The rearrangement uses TRBV24-1 and TRBJ2-1; TRBD1 matches 12 bases. V shed 5 bases and J 7 bases; nucleotides not matched to a gene: 8. CDR1 is KGHDR, CDR2 SFDVKD, per germline. CDR3 length: 16 amino acids. CDR3 sequence reads: CATSGARDRGQNEQFF. CDR3 bases: TGTGCCACCAGTGGTGCCCGGGACAGGGGGCAAAATGAGCAGTTCTTC.

Worth noting for this clonotype: A much larger clone lies a single base off, so this may be a read error. The chain employs TRBV28 and TRBJ1-4; D not certain. V lost 10 bases to trimming and J lost 5 bases, with 17 bases between them. The CDR3 contains 14 residues. The V gene's germline CDR1 is MDHEN and CDR2 SYDVKM. The CDR3 region is CANSRTAANEKLFF. DNA for the CDR3: TGTGCCAACAGCAGGACGGCGGCAAATGAAAAACTGTTTTTT.

There are a few counts of this clonotype. With a much larger clone just one base away, this may be a read error. This chain connects TRBV11-2 to TRBJ2-1, with 12 bases identical to TRBD2. This CDR3 has 15 amino acids. V lost 6 bases to trimming and J lost 9 bases; unmatched junction nucleotides: 9. From germline, CDR1 is SGHAT and CDR2 FQNNGV. CDR3 in DNA: TGTGCCAGCAGTTCAGGACTAGCGGGGAACAGTGAGCAGTTCTTC. Protein product: CASSSGLAGNSEQFF. Drawing the rest from reference TRBV11-2 and TRBJ2-1, the complete variable domain is EAGVAQSPRYKIIEKRQSVAFWCNPISGHATLYWYQQILGQGPKLLIQFQNNGVVDDSQLPKDRFSAERLKGVDSTLKIQPAKLEDSAVYLCASSSGLAGNSEQFFGPGTRLTVL.